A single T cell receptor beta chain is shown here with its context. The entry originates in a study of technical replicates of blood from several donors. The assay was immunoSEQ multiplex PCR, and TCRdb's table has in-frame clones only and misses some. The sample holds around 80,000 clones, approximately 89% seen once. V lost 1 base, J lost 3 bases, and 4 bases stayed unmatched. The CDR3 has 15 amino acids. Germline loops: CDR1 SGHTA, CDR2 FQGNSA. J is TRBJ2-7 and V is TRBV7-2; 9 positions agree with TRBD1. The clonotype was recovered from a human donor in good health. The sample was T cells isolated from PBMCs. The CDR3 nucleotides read TGTGCCAGCAGCTTAGGGACAGGGGCTTTCTACGAGCAGTACTTC. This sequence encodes CASSLGTGAFYEQYF.